This is a list of T cell receptor beta chains from one sample in a study of low-dose radiotherapy and immunotherapy resistance in tumors. Using its own MiXCR run on the reads, TCRdb lists one record per CDR3 protein. Here the sample spans 100,000 or so distinct CDR3 sequences, under 10% being singletons. Sequenced material: PBMCs, taken before treatment. The receptors originated from a male donor with prostate cancer. The conserved cysteine and the conserved F or W are not part of the CDR3 here. Each record gives: D gene, V gene, clone size, CDR3 protein. The D gene is left open where the match is weak. For some rows the clone size is stated as once, few or many, or as a class when expanded; others skip it.

.,TRBV6-2/TRBV6-3,many,ASRTSRWGGNQPQH
.,TRBV28,many,ASSLGRVYEQY
TRBD2,TRBV27,.,ASSSSTSGRSYEQY
.,TRBV16,many,ASSQSRAQGGNDEQF
TRBD2,TRBV6-2/TRBV6-3,many,ASSYSLAGGSGEQF
.,TRBV4-2,many,ASSQDGSTDTQY
.,TRBV12-3/TRBV12-4,many,ASSLTGLNTEAF
.,TRBV28,many,ASSRRVGRLEQY
TRBD1,TRBV5-5,many,ASSPGQGAREQY
.,TRBV29-1,many,SVEVWQTTGNTIY
.,TRBV7-2,many,ASSLKGSYEQY
.,TRBV28,many,ASSLIPASYEQY
TRBD2,TRBV9,.,ASTLGGARGGELF
TRBD2,TRBV23-1,many,ASRRRGAQGTQY
.,TRBV9,many,ASSLGGSNEKLF
.,TRBV6-2/TRBV6-3,many,ASSYSQEIYEQY
.,TRBV28,many,ASSPSKGNTEAF
.,TRBV7-6,many,ASSRDGYYGYT
TRBD2,TRBV7-9,many,ASSLAGLAGVGQF
.,TRBV7-2,many,ASSSPIRGDYEQY
TRBD1,TRBV2,many,ASRRDRGGGYEQY
.,TRBV9,.,ASSVMAVGGTEAF
TRBD1,TRBV24-1,few,ATSGRDRDGEQF
.,TRBV4-3,many,ASSQGLRRNTEAF
TRBD1,TRBV13,many,ASSSRTGNTEAF
.,TRBV23-1,many,ASSQSLRAYNSPLH
TRBD2,TRBV5-1,.,ASSPGGLAGSEQY
.,TRBV7-2,many,ASSLDVRGGTEAF
.,TRBV28,many,ASSLTWASYEQY
.,TRBV20-1,many,SASLAARAGGYT
.,TRBV14,many,ASSPSGVSGNTIY
.,TRBV6-1,many,ASISEGGNTIY
TRBD1,TRBV7-2,many,ASSLITGGYNSPLH
.,TRBV15,few,ATSRVHLVQY
.,TRBV7-2,medium-sized,ASSLQGYETEAF
.,TRBV28,many,ASSLANSYEQY
.,TRBV29-1,.,SVSQRTEQY
TRBD1,TRBV6-2/TRBV6-3,many,ASTLDRGHYEQY
.,TRBV19,many,ASSPSDHPAYEQY
.,TRBV5-4,.,ASSLADTQETQY
.,TRBV27,many,ATLSLERANEQF
.,TRBV4-1,many,ASSQAGTEDTQY
.,TRBV7-2,many,ASSLVGSSTGELF
.,TRBV7-9,many,ASRQEGGLRTEAF
TRBD2,TRBV5-1,many,ASSTTSGRYKSYNEQF
TRBD2,TRBV27,.,SRGRANYEQF
.,TRBV29-1,many,SVCLSGVHEQY
.,TRBV27,many,ASRPLGLGRDEQY
TRBD2,TRBV4-1,.,ASSRGGLAGVSDEQF
.,TRBV18,many,ASSPEGEYGYT
.,TRBV6-5,many,ASSYRTTNEKLF
TRBD2,TRBV20-1,many,SARLAGGSNEQF
.,TRBV14,many,ASSQGQEIGTNEKLF
TRBD1,TRBV3-1,many,ASSLAGQGNEKLF
.,TRBV5-1,many,ASRSSRPYNEQF
.,TRBV28,many,ASSLRDGYNQPQH
.,TRBV29-1,many,SVPGTRGIQETQY
.,TRBV30,many,AWNLGGTDEQF
.,TRBV25-1,many,ASREGGSNQPQH